This is a list of T cell receptor beta chains from one sample in a study of shared clonotypes between healthy human individuals. Sequencing used immunoSEQ multiplex PCR; TCRdb keeps in-frame clones, though not all of them. The sample lists about 1.4 million clones, about 96% seen once, with roughly 1.2% in the top ten. Material: naive CD4+ T cells sorted from blood. The source is a man aged 25 to 45 in good health. CDR3s include the opening cysteine and the closing phenylalanine or tryptophan. D genes are given only for firm matches. Only some rows state a clone size, as once, few, many or a class for expanded clones.

j_call v_call clone_size d_call cdr3_aa cdr3_nt
TRBJ2-7 TRBV9 . . CASGGGGQGNHEQYF TGTGCCAGCGGAGGAGGTGGGCAGGGTAACCACGAGCAGTACTTC
TRBJ2-5 TRBV5-1 . TRBD2 CASSLPPGTSETQYF TGCGCCAGCAGCTTACCTCCCGGGACTAGCGAGACCCAGTACTTC
TRBJ2-7 TRBV29-1 . . CSVVGGNLYEQYF TGCAGCGTTGTAGGGGGGAACCTCTACGAGCAGTACTTC
TRBJ2-2 TRBV18 . TRBD2 CASSPKTSGATAGELFF TGTGCCAGCTCACCAAAGACTAGCGGGGCGACCGCCGGGGAGCTGTTTTTT
TRBJ2-3 TRBV9 . . CASSGGGAGDTQYF TGTGCCAGCAGCGGGGGCGGGGCTGGAGATACGCAGTATTTT
TRBJ2-3 TRBV5-8 . TRBD1 CASSWATGNTDTQYF TGTGCCAGCAGCTGGGCGACAGGGAACACAGATACGCAGTATTTT
TRBJ1-4 TRBV5-4 . TRBD1 CASRSDRDLKEKLFF TGTGCCAGCAGATCCGACAGGGATTTGAAGGAAAAACTGTTTTTT
TRBJ1-2 TRBV28 once . CASSPPGWQSGGYTF TGTGCCAGCAGTCCTCCTGGGTGGCAGAGTGGAGGCTACACCTTC
TRBJ2-2 TRBV30 . . CACGGNTGELFF TGTGCCTGTGGAGGTAATACCGGGGAGCTGTTTTTT
TRBJ2-1 TRBV20-1 . . CSASGERPGFF TGCAGTGCTAGCGGCGAGCGCCCAGGGTTCTTC
TRBJ2-2 TRBV9 . . CASSVAVHRNTGELFF TGTGCCAGCAGCGTAGCGGTACACCGGAACACCGGGGAGCTGTTTTTT
TRBJ2-7 TRBV5-1 . TRBD1 CASSSGQGRVDEQYF TGCGCCAGCAGCTCAGGACAGGGCAGAGTCGACGAGCAGTACTTC
TRBJ2-2 TRBV5-5 . TRBD2 CASSQNPIAGLPNTGELFF TGTGCCAGCAGCCAAAACCCCATAGCGGGCCTCCCGAACACCGGGGAGCTGTTTTTT
TRBJ2-7 TRBV28 . . CASSLRGPGYEQYF TGTGCCAGCAGCCTCCGGGGGCCGGGTTACGAGCAGTACTTC
TRBJ2-3 TRBV10-3 few TRBD2 CAIRETSGSTTQYF TGTGCCATCAGGGAGACTAGCGGGAGTACTACGCAGTATTTT
TRBJ1-2 TRBV4-1 . . CASSHLSRTGYTF TGCGCCAGCAGCCACCTTTCCAGAACTGGCTACACCTTC